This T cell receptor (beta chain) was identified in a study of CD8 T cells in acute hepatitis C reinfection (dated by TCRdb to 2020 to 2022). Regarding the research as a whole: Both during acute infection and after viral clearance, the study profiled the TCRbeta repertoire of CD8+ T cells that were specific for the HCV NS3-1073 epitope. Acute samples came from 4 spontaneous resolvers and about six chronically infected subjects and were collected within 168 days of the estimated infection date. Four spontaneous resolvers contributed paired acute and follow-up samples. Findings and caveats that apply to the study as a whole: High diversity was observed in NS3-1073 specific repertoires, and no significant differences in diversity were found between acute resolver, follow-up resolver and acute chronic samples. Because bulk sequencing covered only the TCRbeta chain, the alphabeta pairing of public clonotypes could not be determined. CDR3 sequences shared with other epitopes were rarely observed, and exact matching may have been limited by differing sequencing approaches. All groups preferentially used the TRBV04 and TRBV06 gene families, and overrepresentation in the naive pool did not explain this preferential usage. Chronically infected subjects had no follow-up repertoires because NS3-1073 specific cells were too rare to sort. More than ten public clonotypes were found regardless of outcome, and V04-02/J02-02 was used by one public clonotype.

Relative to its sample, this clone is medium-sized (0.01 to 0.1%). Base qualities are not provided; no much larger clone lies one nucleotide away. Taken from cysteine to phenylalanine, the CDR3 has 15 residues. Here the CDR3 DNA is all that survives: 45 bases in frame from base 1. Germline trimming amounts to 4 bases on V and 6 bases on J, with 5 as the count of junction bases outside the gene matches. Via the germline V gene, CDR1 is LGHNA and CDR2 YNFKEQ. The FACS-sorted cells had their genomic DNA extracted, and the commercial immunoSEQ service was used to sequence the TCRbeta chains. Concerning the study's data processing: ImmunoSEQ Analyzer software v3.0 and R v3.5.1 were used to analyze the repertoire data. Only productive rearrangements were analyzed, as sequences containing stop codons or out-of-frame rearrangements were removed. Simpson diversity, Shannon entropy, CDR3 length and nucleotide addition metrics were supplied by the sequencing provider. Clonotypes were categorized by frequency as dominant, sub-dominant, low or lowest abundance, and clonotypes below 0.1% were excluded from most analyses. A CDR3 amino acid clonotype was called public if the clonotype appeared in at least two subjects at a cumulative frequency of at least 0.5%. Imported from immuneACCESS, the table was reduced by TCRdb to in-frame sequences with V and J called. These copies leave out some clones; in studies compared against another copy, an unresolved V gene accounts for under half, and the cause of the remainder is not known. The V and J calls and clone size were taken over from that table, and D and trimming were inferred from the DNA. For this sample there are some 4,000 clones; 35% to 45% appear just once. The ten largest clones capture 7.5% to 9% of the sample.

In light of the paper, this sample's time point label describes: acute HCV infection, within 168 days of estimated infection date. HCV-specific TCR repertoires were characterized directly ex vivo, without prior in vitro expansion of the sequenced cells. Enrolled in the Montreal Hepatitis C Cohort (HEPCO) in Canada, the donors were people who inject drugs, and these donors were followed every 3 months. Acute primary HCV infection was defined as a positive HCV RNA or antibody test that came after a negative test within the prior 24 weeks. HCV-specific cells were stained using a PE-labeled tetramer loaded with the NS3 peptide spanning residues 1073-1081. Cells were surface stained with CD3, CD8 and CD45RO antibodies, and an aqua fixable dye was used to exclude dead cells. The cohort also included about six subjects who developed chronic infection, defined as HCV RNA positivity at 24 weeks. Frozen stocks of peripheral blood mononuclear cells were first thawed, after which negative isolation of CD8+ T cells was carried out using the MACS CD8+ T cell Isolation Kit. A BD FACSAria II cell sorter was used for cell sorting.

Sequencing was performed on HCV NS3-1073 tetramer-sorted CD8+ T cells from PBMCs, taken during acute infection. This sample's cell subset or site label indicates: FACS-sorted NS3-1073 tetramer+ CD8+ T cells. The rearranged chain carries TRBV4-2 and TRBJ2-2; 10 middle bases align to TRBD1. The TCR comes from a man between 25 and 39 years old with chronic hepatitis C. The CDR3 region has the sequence CASSLTGGEPGELFF. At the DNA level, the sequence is TGTGCCAGCAGCCTGACAGGGGGCGAGCCCGGGGAGCTGTTTTTT.